One and the same sample provided the 4 T cell receptor beta chains below, sequenced in a study of response to subunit inactivated influenza vaccine. TCRdb reanalysed the RT-PCR reads using MiXCR and keeps one entry per CDR3 protein. The repertoire includes about 190,000 distinct CDR3 sequences, approximately 15% of them detected once, and roughly 25% sits in the top ten. Sequenced material: CD8+ T cells sorted from PBMCs, taken around 5 days after vaccination. The receptors come from a man aged 50 to 59 who received an inactivated influenza vaccine.

The rearrangement links TRBV13 to TRBJ2-2; D perhaps matches TRBD1 (6 bases). The V end was cut by 5 bases, the J end by 8 bases, with 18 bases between. From germline, CDR1 is PRHDT and CDR2 FYEKMQ (reference sequence). This CDR3 has 15 amino acids. The CDR3 DNA sequence: TGTGCCAGCAGCCAAGCGGCCAGGGGCTTTGGGGAGCTGTTTTTT. Translating gives CASSQAARGFGELFF.

This clonotype was seen more than once but under ten times. The chain combines TRBV7-9 with TRBJ2-2; D is unclear. The CDR3 totals 13 residues. Trimming removed 5 bases from V and 7 bases from J, with 11 bases in between. Germline-derived CDR1 and CDR2 are SEHNR and FQNEAQ (reference sequence). The CDR3 spells CASSPSSSGELFF. CDR3 coding DNA: TGTGCCAGCAGCCCCTCATCGAGCGGGGAGCTGTTTTTT.

J is TRBJ2-2 and V is TRBV12-3 or TRBV12-4; D may be TRBD2 (5 bases). Trimming stripped 2 bases from V and 5 bases from J, with 12 bases between. The CDR3 has 15 amino acids. CDR3 region: CASSLYGRGTGELFF. DNA for the CDR3: TGTGCCAGCAGTTTATATGGGAGAGGGACCGGGGAGCTGTTTTTT.

In this sample, this clonotype turned up a few times. The chain recombines TRBV10-3 with TRBJ2-3; 8 nucleotides match TRBD2. J lost 7 bases, V lost 7 bases, and 13 bases had no gene match. Germline V CDR1 and CDR2: ENHRY, SYGVKD. The CDR3 runs 15 residues. CDR3 nucleotides: TGTGCCATCACTCCCGGGGGGGAGGAAGCACATACGCAGTATTTT. Protein product: CAITPGGEEAHTQYF.